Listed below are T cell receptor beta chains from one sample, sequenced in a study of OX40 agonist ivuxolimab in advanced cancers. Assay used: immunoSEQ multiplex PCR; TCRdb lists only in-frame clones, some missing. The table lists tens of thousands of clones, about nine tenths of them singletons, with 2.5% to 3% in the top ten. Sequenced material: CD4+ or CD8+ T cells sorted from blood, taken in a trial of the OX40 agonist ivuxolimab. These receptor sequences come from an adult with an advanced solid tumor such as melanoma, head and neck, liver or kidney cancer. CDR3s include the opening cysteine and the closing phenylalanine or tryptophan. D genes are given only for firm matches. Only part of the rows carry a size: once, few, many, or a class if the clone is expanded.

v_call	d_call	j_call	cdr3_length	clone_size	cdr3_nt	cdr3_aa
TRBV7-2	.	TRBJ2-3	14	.	TGTGCCAGCAGCTCCCAAAGGGGGACAGATACGCAGTATTTT	CASSSQRGTDTQYF
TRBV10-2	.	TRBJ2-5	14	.	TGCGCCAGCAGTGAGTCGGGCGGGCAAGAGACCCAGTACTTC	CASSESGGQETQYF
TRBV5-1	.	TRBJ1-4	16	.	TGCGCCAGCAGCTTGGGGGACGGGGGGTCGAATGAAAAACTGTTTTTT	CASSLGDGGSNEKLFF
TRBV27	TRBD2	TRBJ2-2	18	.	TGTGCCAGCAGTTTATCGGGGCTAGCGGGAGGGTACACCGGGGAGCTGTTTTTT	CASSLSGLAGGYTGELFF
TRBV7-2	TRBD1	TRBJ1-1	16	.	TGTGCCAGCAGCTTAGGGACAGGGGGGCTTCACACTGAAGCTTTCTTT	CASSLGTGGLHTEAFF
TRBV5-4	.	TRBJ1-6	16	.	TGTGCCAGCAGCCCGGGGTTAAGCTCCTATAATTCACCCCTCCACTTT	CASSPGLSSYNSPLHF
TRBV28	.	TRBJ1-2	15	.	TGTGCCAGCAGAACCGCTACCGGGACAAACTATGGCTACACCTTC	CASRTATGTNYGYTF
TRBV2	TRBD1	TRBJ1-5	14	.	TGTGCCAGCAGTGAACAGGGGGCCGAGCAGCCCCAGCATTTT	CASSEQGAEQPQHF
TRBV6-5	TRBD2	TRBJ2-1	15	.	TGTGCCAGCCGGACCCTCGGGACTAGCGGTTATGAGCAGTTCTTC	CASRTLGTSGYEQFF
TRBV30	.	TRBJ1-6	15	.	TGTGCCTGGAGTGTACAACAGTTAAATAATTCACCCCTCCACTTT	CAWSVQQLNNSPLHF
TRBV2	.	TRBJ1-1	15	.	TGTGCCAGCATGGGGTCGTATGCCTTGGGGACTGAAGCTTTCTTT	CASMGSYALGTEAFF
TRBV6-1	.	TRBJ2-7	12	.	TGTGCCAGCAGACCGAGCTCCTACGAGCAGTACTTC	CASRPSSYEQYF
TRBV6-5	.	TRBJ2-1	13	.	TGTGCCAGCAGAACCAGGGTGTTCGATGAGCAGTTCTTC	CASRTRVFDEQFF
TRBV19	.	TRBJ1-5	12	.	TGTGCCAGTAGTACACTAAAGGGGCCCCAGCATTTT	CASSTLKGPQHF
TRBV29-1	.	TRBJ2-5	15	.	TGCAGCGTTGAAGATGGCGGGACGGGTCAATGGGACCAGTACTTC	CSVEDGGTGQWDQYF
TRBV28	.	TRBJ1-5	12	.	TGTGCCAGCAGTTTATTGGGGGGCCTCCAGCATTTT	CASSLLGGLQHF
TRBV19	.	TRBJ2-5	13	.	TGTGCCAGTAGTATAGGGATCCAAGAGACCCAGTACTTC	CASSIGIQETQYF
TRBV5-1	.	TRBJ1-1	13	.	TGCGCCAGCAGCTTTAAGGGTGACACTGAAGCTTTCTTT	CASSFKGDTEAFF
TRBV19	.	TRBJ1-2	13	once	TGTGCCAGTAGGTCAGCGGACAACTATGGCTACACCTTC	CASRSADNYGYTF
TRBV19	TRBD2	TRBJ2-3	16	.	TGTGCCAGTAGTCGAGGACTAGCGGGAGCAGGAGATACGCAGTATTTT	CASSRGLAGAGDTQYF
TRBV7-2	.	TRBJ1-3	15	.	TGTGCCAGCAGCACGGGGGGGGGCTCTGGAAACACCATATATTTT	CASSTGGGSGNTIYF
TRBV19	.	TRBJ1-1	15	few	TGTGCCAGTAGTCGACAGGCCCGCGGGAACACTGAAGCTTTCTTT	CASSRQARGNTEAFF
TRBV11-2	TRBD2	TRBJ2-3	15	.	TGTGCCAGCAGTCCCCGGGGGGGTGGCACAGATACGCAGTATTTT	CASSPRGGGTDTQYF
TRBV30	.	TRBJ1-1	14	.	TGTGCCTGGAGTCCCCCGGACTACCCTTCTGAAGCTTTCTTT	CAWSPPDYPSEAFF
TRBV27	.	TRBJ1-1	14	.	TGTGCCAGCAGTTCCGACCTAATGAACACTGAAGCTTTCTTT	CASSSDLMNTEAFF
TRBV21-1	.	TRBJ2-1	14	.	TGTGCCAGCAAGCGACAGGTTCAATACAATGAGCAGTTCTTC	CASKRQVQYNEQFF
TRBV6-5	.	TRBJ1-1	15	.	TGTGCCAGCAGTTCCCTCCTCGTTCAGGGCACTGAAGCTTTCTTT	CASSSLLVQGTEAFF
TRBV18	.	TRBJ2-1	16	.	TGTGCCAGCTCACCACTAGCGGCGTCCTCCTACAATGAGCAGTTCTTC	CASSPLAASSYNEQFF
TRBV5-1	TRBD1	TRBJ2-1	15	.	TGCGCCAGCAGCCAAAACCGGGACAGGGGGGATGAGCAGTTCTTC	CASSQNRDRGDEQFF
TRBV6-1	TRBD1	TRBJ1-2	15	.	TGTGCCAGCAGTGAACCGGGACAGGGCCTCCATGGCTACACCTTC	CASSEPGQGLHGYTF
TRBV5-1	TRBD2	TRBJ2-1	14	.	TGCGCCAGCAGCACAGGACTAGTGTTCAATGAGCAGTTCTTC	CASSTGLVFNEQFF
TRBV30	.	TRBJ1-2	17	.	TGTGCCTGGAGTGTACGGGGGGTTAGGGGTAGCGCGGGTGGCTACACCTTC	CAWSVRGVRGSAGGYTF
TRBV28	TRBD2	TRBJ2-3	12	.	TGTGCCCTAAGCGGGGTCACAGATACGCAGTATTTT	CALSGVTDTQYF
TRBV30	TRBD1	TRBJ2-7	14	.	TGTGCCTGGAGTATACAGGGGGGCACCTACGAGCAGTACTTC	CAWSIQGGTYEQYF
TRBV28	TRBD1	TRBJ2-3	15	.	TGTGCCAGCAGTTTCCGGGGACAGGGGCTCGATACGCAGTATTTT	CASSFRGQGLDTQYF
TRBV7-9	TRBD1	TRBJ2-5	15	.	TGTGCCAGCAGCTTAGTTGGACAGGGCCAAGAGACCCAGTACTTC	CASSLVGQGQETQYF
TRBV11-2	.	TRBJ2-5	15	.	TGTGCCAGCAGCTTACTCCAGACTAAGACCGGGACCCAGTACTTC	CASSLLQTKTGTQYF
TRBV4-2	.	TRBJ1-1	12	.	TGTGCCAGCAGCCGGGGGGGCACTGAAGCTTTCTTT	CASSRGGTEAFF
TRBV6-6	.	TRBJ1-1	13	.	TGTGCCAGCACCCGCGCCGAGGTCCTTGAAGCTTTCTTT	CASTRAEVLEAFF
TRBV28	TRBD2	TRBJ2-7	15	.	TGTGCCAGCAGTTCTGCCTCTAGCGGAGACTACGAGCAGTACTTC	CASSSASSGDYEQYF
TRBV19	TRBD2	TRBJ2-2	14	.	TGTGCCACCCAGCGGGGGCTAACCGCCGGGGAGCTGTTTTTT	CATQRGLTAGELFF
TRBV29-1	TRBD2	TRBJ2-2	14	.	TGCAGCGTTGGGTCTACGGCGGGAGCCGGGGAGCTGTTTTTT	CSVGSTAGAGELFF
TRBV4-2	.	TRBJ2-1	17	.	TGTGCCAGCAGCCCCGACCCGAGGGGACTCGGTAGGAATGAGCAGTTCTTC	CASSPDPRGLGRNEQFF